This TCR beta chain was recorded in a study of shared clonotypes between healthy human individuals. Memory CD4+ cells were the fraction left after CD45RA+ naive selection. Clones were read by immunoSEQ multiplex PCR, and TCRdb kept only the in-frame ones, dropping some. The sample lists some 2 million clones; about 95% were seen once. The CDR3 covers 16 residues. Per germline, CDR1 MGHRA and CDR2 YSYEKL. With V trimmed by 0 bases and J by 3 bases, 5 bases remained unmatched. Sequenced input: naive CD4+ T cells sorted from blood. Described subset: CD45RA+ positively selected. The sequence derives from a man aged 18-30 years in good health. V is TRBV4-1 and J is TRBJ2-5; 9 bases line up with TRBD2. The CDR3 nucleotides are TGCGCCAGCAGCCAAGATCTTCCTAGCGGGAAAGAGACCCAGTACTTC. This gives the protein CASSQDLPSGKETQYF.